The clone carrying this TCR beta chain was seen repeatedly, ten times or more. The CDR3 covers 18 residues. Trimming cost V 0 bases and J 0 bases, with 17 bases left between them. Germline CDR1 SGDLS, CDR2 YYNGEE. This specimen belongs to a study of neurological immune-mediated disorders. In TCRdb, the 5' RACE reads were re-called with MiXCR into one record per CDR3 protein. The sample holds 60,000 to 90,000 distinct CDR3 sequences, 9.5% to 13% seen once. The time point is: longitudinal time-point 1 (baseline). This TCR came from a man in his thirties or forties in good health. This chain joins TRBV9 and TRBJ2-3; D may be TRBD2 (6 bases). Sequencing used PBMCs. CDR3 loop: CASSVVEGRSGSTDTQYF. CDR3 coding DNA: TGTGCCAGCAGCGTAGTGGAAGGCCGGAGCGGGAGCACAGATACGCAGTATTTT.